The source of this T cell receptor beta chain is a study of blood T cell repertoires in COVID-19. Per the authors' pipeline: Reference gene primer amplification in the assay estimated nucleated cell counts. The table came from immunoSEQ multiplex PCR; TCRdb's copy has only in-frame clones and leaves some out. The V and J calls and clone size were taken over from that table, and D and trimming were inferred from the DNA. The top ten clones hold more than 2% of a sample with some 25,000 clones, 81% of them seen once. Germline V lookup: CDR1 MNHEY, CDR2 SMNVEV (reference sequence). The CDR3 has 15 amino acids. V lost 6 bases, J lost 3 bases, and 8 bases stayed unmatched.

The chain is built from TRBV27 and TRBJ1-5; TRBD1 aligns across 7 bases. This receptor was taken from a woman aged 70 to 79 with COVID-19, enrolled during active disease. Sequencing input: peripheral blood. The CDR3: CASRDGDSPNQPQHF. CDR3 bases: TGTGCCAGCAGGGATGGGGACAGCCCCAATCAGCCCCAGCATTTT.